This is a list of T cell receptor beta chains from one sample in a study of T cell responses to AZD1222 COVID-19 vaccine. TCRdb keeps only in-frame clones here, not all; method: immunoSEQ multiplex PCR. The sample gives 120,000 or so clones, over 75% of which show up once; roughly 6.2% is in the top ten. The sample was peripheral blood, taken on day 0 of AZD1222 vaccination. All receptors derive from an adult in good health. Each CDR3 is given with its conserved first and last residue. The order of the fields is D gene, clone size, V gene, J gene, CDR3 length, CDR3 DNA, CDR3 protein. The D gene is left open where the match is weak. Clone size is not always given. Where it is, it says once, few, many or a class for expanded clones.

TRBD1,NA,TRBV5-5,TRBJ2-7,16,TGTGCCAGCAGCAAATCTCCGGGACAGGGGGCTTACGAGCAGTACTTC,CASSKSPGQGAYEQYF
NA,NA,TRBV7-2,TRBJ2-3,14,TGTGCCAGCAGCTCTTTACGAGGCCGCGATACGCAGTATTTT,CASSSLRGRDTQYF
NA,NA,TRBV2,TRBJ2-4,13,TGTGCCAGCAGGCCCGGGACGGTAAACATTCAGTACTTC,CASRPGTVNIQYF
NA,NA,TRBV19,TRBJ1-1,14,TGTGCCAGTAGTCGTGGGCCGGAGAACACTGAAGCTTTCTTT,CASSRGPENTEAFF
NA,NA,TRBV4-1,TRBJ2-7,13,TGCGCCAGCAGCCAAGATTCCTCCTACGAGCAGTACTTC,CASSQDSSYEQYF
TRBD1,NA,TRBV18,TRBJ2-7,15,TGTGCCAGCTCACAGGTGACAGGGGAGAACTACGAGCAGTACTTC,CASSQVTGENYEQYF
NA,NA,TRBV6-5,TRBJ2-1,12,TGTGCCACCCATAGGGGAGGCAATGAGCAGTTCTTC,CATHRGGNEQFF
TRBD1,NA,TRBV7-2,TRBJ1-5,16,TGTGCCAGCAGCTTAGGGAACAGGGGAGGCAATCAGCCCCAGCATTTT,CASSLGNRGGNQPQHF
NA,NA,TRBV5-4,TRBJ2-2,14,TGTGCCAGCAGCTTTAAAGGCGGCACCGGGGAGCTGTTTTTT,CASSFKGGTGELFF
NA,NA,TRBV5-5,TRBJ1-5,15,TGTGCCAGCAGCTCGTACCTGGACGGTGGACAGCCCCAGCATTTT,CASSSYLDGGQPQHF
NA,once,TRBV4-2,TRBJ2-6,18,TGTGCCAGCAGCCCTGCTAGCGACAGCGGCGGTGGGGCCAACGTCCTGACTTTC,CASSPASDSGGGANVLTF
NA,once,TRBV18,TRBJ2-7,12,TGTGCCAGCTCACCAAACAGGGCTGAGCAGTACTTC,CASSPNRAEQYF
TRBD1,NA,TRBV28,TRBJ2-7,13,TGTGCCAGCAGCCGACAGGGACAAAACGAGCAGTACTTC,CASSRQGQNEQYF
NA,NA,TRBV7-8,TRBJ2-5,12,TGTGCCAGCAGCCGCGACTTGGAGACCCAGTACTTC,CASSRDLETQYF
TRBD1,once,TRBV19,TRBJ2-2,18,TGTGCCAGTAGTAGACCAACATCAGGGGGCCGAATATCCGGAGAGCTGTTTTTT,CASSRPTSGGRISGELFF
TRBD1,NA,TRBV7-2,TRBJ2-3,16,TGTGCCAGCAGCTTAGAGGGACAGGGGATTCTAGATACGCAGTATTTT,CASSLEGQGILDTQYF
NA,NA,TRBV29-1,TRBJ1-1,13,TGCAGCGTTGTCAGGCAGCTCAACACTGAAGCTTTCTTT,CSVVRQLNTEAFF
TRBD2,NA,TRBV2,TRBJ2-1,14,TGTGCCAGCACGACTAGCGGGGCTTACAATGAGCAGTTCTTC,CASTTSGAYNEQFF
NA,NA,TRBV11-2,TRBJ1-1,14,TGTGCCAGCAGCTCCCTCTCCCCGAACACTGAAGCTTTCTTT,CASSSLSPNTEAFF
TRBD2,NA,TRBV5-4,TRBJ2-5,15,TGTGCCAGCAGCTTCCCTAGCGGGGGCCCGGAGACCCAGTACTTC,CASSFPSGGPETQYF
TRBD1,once,TRBV28,TRBJ2-5,17,TGTGCCAGCAGTTTGTCGTCGGGACAGACGTACCAAGAGACCCAGTACTTC,CASSLSSGQTYQETQYF
NA,NA,TRBV28,TRBJ2-7,15,TGTGCCAGCAGGAGAGCGTTGGTGCCGTCGTACGAGCAGTACTTC,CASRRALVPSYEQYF
TRBD1,NA,TRBV4-2,TRBJ1-2,17,TGTGCCAGCAGCCAAGCCCAAGGACAGGGGGCCATCTACGGCTACACCTTC,CASSQAQGQGAIYGYTF
NA,few,TRBV6-2/TRBV6-3,TRBJ1-1,18,TGTGCCAGCAGTTTTTTCCTTCGACGACAGACGATGAACACTGAAGCTTTCTTT,CASSFFLRRQTMNTEAFF
NA,NA,TRBV6-2/TRBV6-3,TRBJ1-6,14,TGTGCCAGCAGTTCCGGGACGGAGAATTCACCCCTCCACTTT,CASSSGTENSPLHF
NA,once,TRBV5-4,TRBJ1-4,17,TGTGCCAGCAGCTTGCACGGCAAGAGAGCAACTAATGAAAAACTGTTTTTT,CASSLHGKRATNEKLFF
TRBD1,NA,TRBV5-1,TRBJ1-1,15,TGCGCCAGCAGCCCGGGACAGCCTAGGAACACTGAAGCTTTCTTT,CASSPGQPRNTEAFF
NA,NA,TRBV4-1,TRBJ1-3,17,TGCGCCAGCAGCCAAGAGGGGATGATGGGGCTTGGAAACACCATATATTTT,CASSQEGMMGLGNTIYF
TRBD1,NA,TRBV19,TRBJ2-1,13,TGTGCCAGTACCGACAGGGGATACAATGAGCAGTTCTTC,CASTDRGYNEQFF
TRBD1,NA,TRBV5-6,TRBJ1-2,15,TGTGCCAGCAGCTTAGTCCGGACAGGCCCCTATGGCTACACCTTC,CASSLVRTGPYGYTF
NA,few,TRBV19,TRBJ1-4,13,TGTGCCAGTAAGAGACAGGACGAGGGAAAACTGTTTTTT,CASKRQDEGKLFF
NA,NA,TRBV5-4,TRBJ2-3,13,TGTGCCAGCAGCCCGTCTCAGTTTGATACGCAGTATTTT,CASSPSQFDTQYF
NA,NA,TRBV30,TRBJ1-2,15,TGTGCCTGGAGTGTAGCAGGGCATTTGCCCTATGGCTACACCTTC,CAWSVAGHLPYGYTF
TRBD1,once,TRBV6-5,TRBJ1-1,15,TGTGCCAGCAATCAACAGGGGCCGAAGAACACTGAAGCTTTCTTT,CASNQQGPKNTEAFF
NA,few,TRBV30,TRBJ1-5,16,TGTGCCTGGATGGACGACCGAGGGGTTGGGGATCAGCCCCAGCATTTT,CAWMDDRGVGDQPQHF
TRBD1,NA,TRBV14,TRBJ2-1,15,TGTGCCAGCAGCCAGGCCCCGGGACAGAATATCGAGCAGTTCTTC,CASSQAPGQNIEQFF
TRBD1,NA,TRBV10-1,TRBJ1-6,14,TGCGCCAGCAGTGACCTAACAGGGGATGGGCCCCTCCACTTT,CASSDLTGDGPLHF
NA,NA,TRBV6-4,TRBJ2-1,14,TGTGCCAGCAGTGACTCCTTCCAATCCCGTGAGCAGTTCTTC,CASSDSFQSREQFF
TRBD1,NA,TRBV6-2/TRBV6-3,TRBJ2-2,15,TGTGCCAGCAGTTACCTCACAGGGGGCGAACGGGAGCTGTTTTTT,CASSYLTGGERELFF
NA,few,TRBV12-3/TRBV12-4,TRBJ2-3,13,TGTGCCAGCAGTTGGAGGGGACCAGATACGCAGTATTTT,CASSWRGPDTQYF
TRBD1,NA,TRBV9,TRBJ1-2,16,TGTGCCAGCAGCGTAGTAGGGACAGGTCTAGGTGGAGGCTACACCTTC,CASSVVGTGLGGGYTF
NA,once,TRBV3-1/TRBV3-2,TRBJ1-4,14,TGTGCCAGCAGCCTAGGGATTTATGTTGAAAAACTGTTTTTT,CASSLGIYVEKLFF
NA,NA,TRBV7-8,TRBJ2-5,13,TGTGCCAGCAGCTTGACCCGGCGTGAGACCCAGTACTTC,CASSLTRRETQYF
NA,NA,TRBV5-1,TRBJ2-7,14,TGCGCCAGCAGCCATGGTGGCAGCCCTACGGAGCAGTACTTC,CASSHGGSPTEQYF
NA,few,TRBV28,TRBJ2-1,14,TGTGCCAGCAGTCCGAGGGCAGGGTGGAATGAGCAGTTCTTC,CASSPRAGWNEQFF
NA,once,TRBV7-9,TRBJ1-2,15,TGTGCCAGCAGCGACTCCCTAGGGGAGCGCGCAGGCTACACCTTC,CASSDSLGERAGYTF
NA,NA,TRBV15,TRBJ1-1,13,TGTGCCACCAGCAGAGCAGGGGAAACTGAAGCTTTCTTT,CATSRAGETEAFF
NA,NA,TRBV5-6,TRBJ2-7,13,TGTGCCAGCAGCCAGACAAATACCTACGAGCAGTACTTC,CASSQTNTYEQYF
NA,NA,TRBV6-2/TRBV6-3,TRBJ1-5,13,TGTGCCAGCAGCCTAGACAGTCATCAGCCCCAGCATTTT,CASSLDSHQPQHF